This TCR beta chain originates from a study of T cells in Graves' hyperthyroidism and ophthalmopathy. Study as a whole: Staff took peripheral blood when the initial diagnosis was made, before any treatment began.

Only a few counts were recorded for this clonotype. Antigen unknown. The TCR beta CDR3 regions underwent amplification using RNA transcripts as the source. With the HTBI primer set, the TCR CDR3 went through a first round of RT-PCR. TCRdb re-derived calls from the multiplex PCR reads in MiXCR, one entry per CDR3 protein. The sample carries 500,000 to 750,000 distinct CDR3 sequences, 15% to 17% recorded once. Findings and caveats of the study: Separation of ophthalmopathy from stable hyperthyroidism was achieved by a 13 V-J model.

Diagnoses rested on clinical symptoms, serum thyroxine and TRAb, thyroid ultrasound and orbital computed tomography. Fresh 10 ml peripheral blood yielded PBMCs. The V gene end was trimmed by 6 bases and the J gene end by 1 base; junction bases not matched to a gene: 8. The CDR3 is 16 amino acids. Germline V gene sequence: CDR1 MNHNS, CDR2 SASEGT. The V and J genes are TRBV6-1 and TRBJ1-5, with 8 bases aligning to TRBD1. Sequences were obtained from blood. The origin of this receptor is a woman under 40 with Graves' hyperthyroidism. CDR3 loop: CASSDDRTGSNQPQHF. CDR3 nucleotide sequence: TGTGCCAGCAGCGACGATAGGACAGGGAGCAATCAGCCCCAGCATTTT.